Here is one T cell receptor beta chain with its context. This clone was picked up a small number of times. Its cognate antigen has yet to be identified. No base quality information exists; no much larger clone differs at one position. TCRbeta CDR3 regions were amplified from genomic DNA by means of the immunoSEQ Assay, a bias-controlled multiplex PCR. The study's processing was this. The number of nucleated cells in each sample was estimated by amplification of reference gene primers within the assay. To quantify the absolute abundance of each unique TCRbeta CDR3 rearrangement, sequence reads were collapsed and filtered. Productive Simpson clonality was computed per sample as the square root of Simpson's diversity index over productive rearrangements. Here the immuneACCESS table is served through TCRdb, limited to in-frame sequences with V and J called. Missing clones are a known gap in these copies; in checked studies unresolved V genes cover under half, and the rest lacks a known reason. The V and J calls and clone size were taken over from that table, and D and trimming were inferred from the DNA. Within this sample are about 120,000 clones, with 78% of them counted one time only. The ten largest clones capture under 3% of the sample.

CDR1 and CDR2 are read off the germline V gene (reference sequence) as PRHDT and FYEKMQ. Unmatched junction bases come to 13, with V trimmed by 5 bases and J by 8 bases. CDR3 length: 15 amino acids, cysteine to phenylalanine. The retained sequence is limited to the CDR3, 45 bases, with the frame set at the first base. The data originate from a study of blood T cell repertoires in COVID-19 (dated by TCRdb to the early 2020s). About the full investigation: The collaborator samples originated in the United States, Italy and Spain and spanned the acute and convalescent phases of COVID-19. The prospective study material was composed of cDNA or gDNA derived from T cells, B-cell-depleted T cells, or PBMCs. The dataset comprised deeply sampled blood TCRbeta repertoires from subjects exposed to, actively infected with, or recovered from COVID-19. The repertoires were released in a freely available public database meant as a resource for research on the immune response to SARS-CoV-2. The samples were drawn from two sources: the first 160 participants of the ongoing ImmuneRACE study, and 1,254 subjects contributed by 6 global collaborators. A de-identified subject ID, COVID-19 status, age in years and sex were almost always included in the sample metadata. HLA class I and class II types, where available, came from metadata supplied by the sample provider rather than from assay-based typing. Summary of the overall study and its limitations: The amount of clinical and demographic metadata varied by source and participant and was provided uncurated.

The collaborating institutions used their own protocols to collect whole blood in K2EDTA tubes. For TCRbeta analysis, collaborators shipped samples in one of three forms: frozen whole blood, isolated PBMCs, or DNA extracted from either of those sample types. The sample was peripheral blood. The V gene is TRBV13 and the J gene is TRBJ1-1; TRBD1 lines up with 8 middle nucleotides. The receptor was isolated from a man aged 70-80 years with acute or convalescent COVID-19. The CDR3 amino acid sequence is: CASSARTGKGGEAFF. The DNA sequence follows: TGTGCCAGCAGCGCCCGGACAGGGAAAGGGGGGGAAGCTTTCTTT.